This T cell receptor (beta chain) was documented in a study of read filtering for tumor transcriptome and immune sequencing. Study-level information: Patients were some 16 male and about 15 female, mean age around 66 years, range about 47 to 85.

The library was built from about 400 ng RNA with molecular barcoded adaptors for alpha/delta and beta/gamma chains. TCRdb re-called the reads with MiXCR, one entry per CDR3 protein. In the table there are some 130,000 distinct CDR3 sequences, over 10% of which are singletons. This CDR3 contains 14 residues. Germline V CDR1 and CDR2: SGHDN, FVKESK. This clonotype came up many times. A junction end diverges from the germline sequence, so it may reflect a read error. The sequence was collected from a donor at least 40 years old with multiple myeloma. The material sequenced was a population of CD138-negative cells sorted from bone marrow. V usage is TRBV14 and J usage is TRBJ2-1; perhaps TRBD1 as D (5 bases). CDR3 sequence reads: CASSNLGRGNEQSF. The CDR3 DNA sequence: TGTGCCAGCAGTAATCTGGGGCGCGGCAATGAGCAGTCCTTC.